These T cell receptor beta chains were read from a single sample in a study of cytomegalovirus exposure and HLA in healthy donors. The repertoire was sequenced with immunoSEQ multiplex PCR; TCRdb's copy has only in-frame clones and lacks some. The table includes 240,000 or so clones, approximately 81% detected once. The sample comprised PBMCs. The origin of the receptors is a woman in her sixties or seventies in good health and CMV-seropositive. Both conserved end residues are part of each CDR3. D genes are given only for firm matches. Not all rows give a size; the values are once, few, many and, for expanded clones, a class.

V gene	clone size	D gene	J gene	CDR3 DNA	CDR3 protein
TRBV7-2	few	TRBD1	TRBJ2-7	TGTGCCAGCAGCCACAGGGGTTGGTACGAGCAGTACTTC	CASSHRGWYEQYF
TRBV5-4	NA	TRBD2	TRBJ2-5	TGTGCCAGCAGCTTGGCCGGGACTAGTAGAGAGACCCAGTACTTC	CASSLAGTSRETQYF
TRBV6-1	NA	TRBD1	TRBJ1-6	TGTGCCAGCAGTTTCGAAGACAGGGGGCGGGCACCCCTCCACTTT	CASSFEDRGRAPLHF
TRBV5-1	NA	TRBD2	TRBJ2-3	TGCGCCAGCAGCTTGGTCGTACTAGCGGGCACAGATACGCAGTATTTT	CASSLVVLAGTDTQYF
TRBV11-2	NA	NA	TRBJ2-6	TGTGCCGGACACTCTGGGGCCAACGTCCTGACTTTC	CAGHSGANVLTF
TRBV6-1	NA	TRBD1	TRBJ1-5	TGTGCCAGCAGTGAACGCAGGGGGCTCTCTCAGCCCCAGCATTTT	CASSERRGLSQPQHF
TRBV9	NA	NA	TRBJ2-2	TGTGCCAGCAGCGTTTCCGCGGCAGCAAGCACCGGGGAGCTGTTTTTT	CASSVSAAASTGELFF
TRBV6-1	NA	TRBD1	TRBJ2-2	TGTGCCAGCAGTGCCCTCACCACAGGGACAGGGCGGACCGGGGAGCTGTTTTTT	CASSALTTGTGRTGELFF
TRBV19	NA	TRBD2	TRBJ2-3	TGTGCCAGTAGTAGGAGGACTAGCGGGAGAGGGGGCACAGATACGCAGTATTTT	CASSRRTSGRGGTDTQYF
TRBV7-2	NA	TRBD2	TRBJ2-1	TGTGCCAGCAGCGGTAGGCGGGAGGGAATCGCGTTCTTC	CASSGRREGIAFF
TRBV12-5	NA	NA	TRBJ1-1	TGTGCTAGTGGTTCAGGTATCGTGGGTGAAGCTTTCTTT	CASGSGIVGEAFF
TRBV14	NA	NA	TRBJ2-7	TGTGCCAGCAGCCTGCCAGGTTCCTACGAGCAGTACTTC	CASSLPGSYEQYF
TRBV5-4	NA	NA	TRBJ1-2	TGTGCCAGCAGCGAAGACGAGGGGGATGGCTACACCTTC	CASSEDEGDGYTF
TRBV2	few	TRBD2	TRBJ2-2	TGTGCCAGTGGGGCTAGCGGGAACACCGGGGAGCTGTTTTTT	CASGASGNTGELFF
TRBV5-1	NA	TRBD2	TRBJ2-1	TGCGCCAGCAGCATCGGACTAGCGGGAGAAAGGGAGCAGTTCTTC	CASSIGLAGEREQFF
TRBV2	NA	TRBD2	TRBJ2-2	TGTGCCAGCAGGCGACTAGCGGGCGCCGGGGAGCTGTTTTTT	CASRRLAGAGELFF
TRBV5-1	few	NA	TRBJ1-1	TGCGCCAGCAGCTTGACGGGGAGCACTGAAGCTTTCTTT	CASSLTGSTEAFF
TRBV4-1	few	NA	TRBJ2-1	TGCGCCAGCAGCCCTAGAGAGGGCAGTGGGCTAGGCAATGAGCAGTTCTTC	CASSPREGSGLGNEQFF
TRBV5-4	NA	NA	TRBJ1-1	TGTGCCAGCAGTCGACACCCTACTGAAGCTTTCTTT	CASSRHPTEAFF
TRBV7-9	NA	NA	TRBJ2-7	TGTGCCAGCAGCTTGGCGACGGGGGGCGCCGCTGGGCAGTACTTC	CASSLATGGAAGQYF
TRBV18	NA	NA	TRBJ1-6	TGTGCCAGCTCACCCGACAGATTAGATAATTCACCCCTCCACTTT	CASSPDRLDNSPLHF
TRBV13	NA	TRBD2	TRBJ2-3	TGTGCCAGCAGCTTAATAGCGGGAGAGAGCACAGATACGCAGTATTTT	CASSLIAGESTDTQYF
TRBV28	NA	NA	TRBJ2-6	TGTGCCAGCAGGGGGCCAACTGGGGCCAACGTCCTGACTTTC	CASRGPTGANVLTF
TRBV5-6	NA	TRBD2	TRBJ2-7	TGTGCCAGCAGCCTGGGACTAGCTTACACCTACGAGCAGTACTTC	CASSLGLAYTYEQYF
TRBV27	NA	NA	TRBJ1-5	TGTGCCAGCAGTTTTAGGGGGAATCAGCCCCAGCATTTT	CASSFRGNQPQHF
TRBV5-4	once	NA	TRBJ1-2	TGTGCCAGCAGCGTCCGGGACACCCATGGCTACACCTTC	CASSVRDTHGYTF
TRBV9	NA	TRBD2	TRBJ2-1	TGTGCCAGCAGCGGAGGCGGGAGGGCGGACAATGAGCAGTTCTTC	CASSGGGRADNEQFF
TRBV13	NA	TRBD1	TRBJ1-2	TGTGCCAGCAGCCCCAGACAGGGGAGTCCGGAAGGCTACACCTTC	CASSPRQGSPEGYTF
TRBV2	NA	NA	TRBJ1-1	TGTGCCAGCAGATTCCGGGTGTCCATGAACACTGAAGCTTTCTTT	CASRFRVSMNTEAFF
TRBV30	NA	NA	TRBJ2-2	TGTGCAAAAACCTCACCAGGGCAGTCAATTAAGGCCGGGGAGCTGTTTTTT	CAKTSPGQSIKAGELFF
TRBV11-3	NA	NA	TRBJ2-1	TGTGCCAGCTCGTCCGGGACAAACAATGAGCAGTTCTTC	CASSSGTNNEQFF
TRBV18	NA	NA	TRBJ1-2	TGTGCCAGCTCACCACAGACAGGCGGCTACACCTTC	CASSPQTGGYTF
TRBV4-1	NA	NA	TRBJ2-7	TGCGCCAGCAGCCACCTGACAGTAACCTACGAGCAGTACTTC	CASSHLTVTYEQYF
TRBV7-3	NA	TRBD2	TRBJ2-5	TGTGCCAGCAGCTTAGTCGGCGGGAGTAGATCAGAGACCCAGTACTTC	CASSLVGGSRSETQYF
TRBV5-1	few	NA	TRBJ1-1	TGCGCCAGCAGCGTTACAGGGTCTAACACTGAAGCTTTCTTT	CASSVTGSNTEAFF
TRBV20-1	few	NA	TRBJ1-2	TGCAGTGCTAAGACTGGAGACGGCTACACCTTC	CSAKTGDGYTF
TRBV5-4	NA	NA	TRBJ1-2	TGTGCCAGCAGCTTGGCGCATCCGGGCTATGGCTACACCTTC	CASSLAHPGYGYTF
TRBV18	once	TRBD2	TRBJ2-1	TGTGCCAGCTCACCCCCCATGTCGGGAGGGCTCCGGGGCAATGAGCAGTTCTTC	CASSPPMSGGLRGNEQFF
TRBV7-9	NA	NA	TRBJ1-2	TGTGCCAGCTTCGACAGTGACGGCTACACCTTC	CASFDSDGYTF
TRBV19	once	TRBD2	TRBJ2-1	TGTGCCAGTACCCATCTAGCGGGCTCCTACAATGAGCAGTTCTTC	CASTHLAGSYNEQFF
TRBV28	once	NA	TRBJ1-4	TGTGCCAGCTACGGACAGTTGAGGGAAAAACTGTTTTTT	CASYGQLREKLFF
TRBV5-1	NA	TRBD1	TRBJ2-7	TGCGCCAGCAGCTTGGCCAGGGGGCAATACACCTACGAGCAGTACTTC	CASSLARGQYTYEQYF
TRBV5-1	few	NA	TRBJ1-2	TGCGCCAGCAGCTTGACAGGGTTTGGCTATGGCTACACCTTC	CASSLTGFGYGYTF
TRBV5-1	NA	NA	TRBJ2-5	TGCGCCAGCAGTCCGACCGGGGGCCAAGAGACCCAGTACTTC	CASSPTGGQETQYF
TRBV11-2	once	TRBD1	TRBJ1-2	TGTGCCAGCAGCATGCTACAGGGGGCGAATGGCTACACCTTC	CASSMLQGANGYTF
TRBV6-1	NA	NA	TRBJ1-5	TGTGCCAGCAGTTCCCGACTCAATCAGCCCCAGCATTTT	CASSSRLNQPQHF
TRBV6-6	once	NA	TRBJ2-5	TGTGCCAGCAGTCCTACCAGGGACTCGTACCAAGAGACCCAGTACTTC	CASSPTRDSYQETQYF
TRBV6-1	NA	NA	TRBJ2-5	TGTGCCAGCAGGCTAACAGGGGAGGCCCAGTACTTC	CASRLTGEAQYF
TRBV14	NA	TRBD1	TRBJ1-1	TGTGCCAGCAGCGACAGGGCTGTTGCTAACGCCGAAGCTTTCTTT	CASSDRAVANAEAFF
TRBV6-6	few	TRBD1	TRBJ1-1	TGTGCCAGCAGTAGAGACAGGGGGGGAAGAGCTTTCTTT	CASSRDRGGRAFF
TRBV7-9	NA	NA	TRBJ1-4	TGTGCCAGCAGCTTAGCCGGCCAGGTTGGGAAACTGTTTTTT	CASSLAGQVGKLFF
TRBV28	NA	TRBD1	TRBJ2-1	TGTGCCAGCTCCGGACAGGGCAGAACCTCCTACAATGAGCAGTTCTTC	CASSGQGRTSYNEQFF
TRBV28	NA	TRBD1	TRBJ1-2	TGTGCCAGCAGATTCCCCCCGGGACAGGGGTTCGGTAACTATGGCTACACCTTC	CASRFPPGQGFGNYGYTF
TRBV25-1	NA	NA	TRBJ1-4	TGTGCCAGCAGTGGTAGGGGGGGCGAAAAACTGTTTTTT	CASSGRGGEKLFF